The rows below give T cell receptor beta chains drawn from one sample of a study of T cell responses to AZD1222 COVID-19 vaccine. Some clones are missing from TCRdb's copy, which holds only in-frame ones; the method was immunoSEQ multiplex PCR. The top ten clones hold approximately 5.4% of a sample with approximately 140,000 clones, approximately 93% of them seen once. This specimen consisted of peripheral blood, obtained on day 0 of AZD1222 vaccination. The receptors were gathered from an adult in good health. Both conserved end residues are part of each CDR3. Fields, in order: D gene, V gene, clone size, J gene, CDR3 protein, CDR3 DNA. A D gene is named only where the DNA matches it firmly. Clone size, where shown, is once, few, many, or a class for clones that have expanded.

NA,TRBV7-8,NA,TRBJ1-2,CASSPLDGSTNYGYTF,TGTGCCAGCAGCCCCTTAGACGGAAGCACTAACTATGGCTACACCTTC
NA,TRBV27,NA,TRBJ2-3,CASSPSGGTDTQYF,TGTGCCAGCAGCCCATCTGGGGGCACAGATACGCAGTATTTT
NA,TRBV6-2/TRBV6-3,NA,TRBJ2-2,CASSYSYRREISNTGELFF,TGTGCCAGCAGTTACTCGTACCGGCGGGAAATCTCGAACACCGGGGAGCTGTTTTTT
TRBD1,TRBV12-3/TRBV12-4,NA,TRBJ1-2,CASSPRQGGGYTF,TGTGCCAGCAGTCCGAGACAGGGAGGTGGCTACACCTTC
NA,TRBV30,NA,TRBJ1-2,CAWRRDMDGYTF,TGTGCCTGGAGACGGGACATGGACGGCTACACCTTC
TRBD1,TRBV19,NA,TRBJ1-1,CASNRGDTEAFF,TGTGCCAGTAACAGGGGGGACACTGAAGCTTTCTTT
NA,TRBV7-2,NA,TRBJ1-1,CASSPYTEAFF,TGTGCCAGCAGCCCCTACACTGAAGCTTTCTTT
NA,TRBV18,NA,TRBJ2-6,CASSGGSPAGANVLTF,TGTGCCAGCTCAGGGGGGTCACCAGCTGGGGCCAACGTCCTGACTTTC
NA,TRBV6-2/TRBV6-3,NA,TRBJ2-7,CASSRISYEQYF,TGTGCCAGCAGTCGGATCTCGTACGAGCAGTACTTC
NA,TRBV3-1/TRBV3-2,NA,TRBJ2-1,CASSQGDSRRCHTFSSYNEQFF,TGTGCCAGCAGCCAAGGGGACTCTCGTAGGTGCCACACCTTCAGCTCCTACAATGAGCAGTTCTTC
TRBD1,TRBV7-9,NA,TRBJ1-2,CASSLGGTGDGYTF,TGTGCCAGCAGCTTAGGTGGGACAGGGGATGGCTACACCTTC
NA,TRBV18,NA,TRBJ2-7,CASSPGHYEQYF,TGTGCCAGCTCACCAGGGCACTACGAGCAGTACTTC
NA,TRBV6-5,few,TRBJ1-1,CASRRGNTEAFF,TGTGCCAGCAGACGGGGGAACACTGAAGCTTTCTTT
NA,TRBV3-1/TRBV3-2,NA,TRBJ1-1,CASSQNGMNTEAFF,TGTGCCAGCAGCCAGAACGGCATGAACACTGAAGCTTTCTTT
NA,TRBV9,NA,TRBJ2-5,CASSVKLLGGLETQYF,TGTGCCAGCAGCGTAAAGTTATTGGGGGGACTAGAGACCCAGTACTTC
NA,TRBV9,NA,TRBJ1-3,CASSVEPGGGLSGNTIYF,TGTGCCAGCAGCGTAGAGCCAGGAGGTGGGCTCTCTGGAAACACCATATATTTT
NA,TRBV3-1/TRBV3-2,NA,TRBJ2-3,CASSQAGRSSSTDTQYF,TGTGCCAGCAGCCAAGCCGGACGGTCCTCTAGCACAGATACGCAGTATTTT
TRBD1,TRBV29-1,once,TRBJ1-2,CSVNRDRVYGYTF,TGCAGCGTTAACCGGGACAGGGTCTATGGCTACACCTTC